This T cell receptor (beta chain) was recovered during a study of OX40 agonist ivuxolimab in advanced cancers. Study in general: Across the patients, intravenous ivuxolimab was delivered every 2 weeks at 0.01 to 10 mg/kg. The eligibility criteria allowed prior anti-PD-1, anti-PD-L1 or anti-CTLA-4 therapy, and 40% had some.

The protocol was immunoSEQ multiplex PCR, while the TCRdb copy is restricted to in-frame clones and leaves out a portion. The top ten clones hold 0.8% to 1% of a sample with roughly 34,000 clones, over 85% of them seen once. The CDR3 totals 13 residues. Trimming cost V 5 bases and J 5 bases; bases outside gene matches: 7. Germline assignment: CDR1 SQVTM and CDR2 ANQGSEA. This clone has just a few counts. This TCR came from an adult with an advanced solid tumor such as melanoma, head and neck, liver or kidney cancer. The rearrangement uses TRBV29-1 and TRBJ2-5; 8 bases match TRBD2. The specimen comprised CD4+ or CD8+ T cells sorted from blood, sampled in a trial of the OX40 agonist ivuxolimab. CDR3 sequence: CSVTGLAGETQYF. The DNA for the CDR3 is TGCAGCGTTACCGGACTAGCCGGGGAGACCCAGTACTTC.